This TCR beta chain was captured by sequencing in a study of T cells in Graves' hyperthyroidism and ophthalmopathy. There were TCR beta CDR3 regions amplified from RNA transcripts. TCR CDR3 regions were first amplified by RT-PCR with HTBI primers. TCRdb re-called the multiplex PCR reads with MiXCR, one entry per CDR3 protein. The table has roughly 300,000 distinct CDR3 sequences, about 21% seen once. Findings and caveats of the study: Blood also held most thyroid clonotypes expanded beyond 0.001.

This clonotype has at least ten counts. Its antigen remains unidentified. This CDR3 contains 16 residues. With 4 bases clipped from V and 4 bases from J, the junction kept 9 bases outside the gene matches. CDR1 is SGHRS, CDR2 YFSETQ, per germline. Sequencing used blood. This TCR was sampled from a woman aged 50 to 60 with Graves' hyperthyroidism. The chain carries TRBV5-1 and TRBJ2-3, with 10 bases matching TRBD2. CDR3 region: CASSPISGGPADTQYF. The CDR3 nucleotides are TGCGCCAGCAGCCCAATTAGCGGGGGGCCGGCAGATACGCAGTATTTT.